The following is a TCR beta chain sequence with its context. Its antigen is not known. The method was immunoSEQ multiplex PCR; TCRdb's version includes in-frame clones alone and lacks a portion of them. Of roughly 24,000 clones in the sample, approximately 88% were seen once. This entry is derived from a study of T cell responses to AZD1222 COVID-19 vaccine. General study points: Donors in the cohort were predominantly white British and more often female, and clonal diversity was possibly underestimated. When two AZD1222 doses had been given, Spike-specific TCR breadth and depth rose. Epitopes outside B.1.351 and B.1.1.7 mutated regions reportedly drew nearly half of spike TCRs.

Germline V gene data show CDR1 as SGHRS and CDR2 as YFSETQ. The CDR3 consists of 14 residues. The J segment lost 6 bases and the V segment lost 5 bases, leaving 7 bases of the junction unmatched. The specimen was peripheral blood, collected 28 days after the second AZD1222 dose. The V gene is TRBV5-1, the J gene TRBJ2-3; 9 nucleotides line up with TRBD1. The clonotype originates from an adult who received the AZD1222 COVID-19 vaccine. In DNA form, the CDR3 reads TGCGCCAGCAGTCGGACAGGGGAGTCGGATACGCAGTATTTT. Translation gives CASSRTGESDTQYF.